The 23 T cell receptor beta chains below were found in one sample sequenced in a study of cytomegalovirus exposure and HLA in healthy donors. Researchers ran the PCR with 60 Vbeta and 13 Jbeta primers. Assay used: immunoSEQ multiplex PCR; TCRdb lists only in-frame clones, some missing. The sample includes about 140,000 clones, 80% to 85% seen only once; the top ten take 1.2%. The sequenced sample was PBMCs. The receptors here all came from a female donor in good health and CMV-seronegative.

This chain joins TRBV2 and TRBJ2-7, with unresolved D. The germline V gene has CDR1 SNHLY and CDR2 FYNNEI. CDR3 length equals 14 residues. The ends were cut back, 3 bases at V and 1 base at J, with 10 bases in the middle. In nucleotides, the CDR3 is TGTGCCAGCAGTGAGTCTCCGTCTTCCTACGAGCAGTACTTC. Protein: CASSESPSSYEQYF.

The chain combines TRBV5-1 with TRBJ2-7, with 11 bases fitting TRBD1. This CDR3 is built from 19 residues. CDR1 is SGHRS and CDR2 is YFSETQ in the germline V gene. V gave up 2 bases and J gave up 2 bases; unmatched junction bases: 15. DNA for the CDR3: TGCGCCAGCAGCTTTCGTCGGAGGGACAGGGGGGTGAACCCCTACGAGCAGTACTTC. Translating gives CASSFRRRDRGVNPYEQYF.

The chain joins TRBV5-8 to TRBJ2-7; D remains unclear. The CDR3 is made up of 14 amino acids. Germline CDR1 reads SGHTS; CDR2 reads YDEGEE. V lost 2 bases, J lost 6 bases, and 15 bases lay in between. The CDR3 DNA reads TGTGCCAGCAGCTTTGGTAATTTCCTAAGCGAGCAGTACTTC. Amino acid sequence: CASSFGNFLSEQYF.

This chain links TRBV6-6 with TRBJ2-7, with TRBD2 as a possible D gene (6 bases). The CDR3 has 14 residues. V gave up 8 bases and J gave up 3 bases, with 17 bases separating them. CDR1 is MNHNY and CDR2 is SVGAGI in the germline V gene (reference sequence). DNA for the CDR3: TGTGCCAGCGTCCTGGGAGGTACCCGCTACGAGCAGTACTTC. It specifies CASVLGGTRYEQYF.

The V and J genes are TRBV7-2 and TRBJ2-7; 9 bases align to TRBD1. The J segment lost 4 bases and the V segment lost 1 base, leaving 5 bases of the junction unmatched. The CDR3 is 15 residues long. Germline CDR1 is SGHTA and CDR2 is FQGNSA. CDR3 region: CASSLGQGVSYEQYF. DNA for the CDR3: TGTGCCAGCAGCTTAGGACAGGGGGTCTCGTACGAGCAGTACTTC.

The chain recombines TRBV5-1 with TRBJ2-6; a weak D match, TRBD2 (6 bases). CDR1 is SGHRS and CDR2 is YFSETQ in the germline V gene. This CDR3 has 19 residues. The V gene lost 0 bases and the J gene lost 0 bases, with 16 bases spanning the gap. The CDR3 region is CASSLGSGTAPSGANVLTF. The DNA of the CDR3 is TGCGCCAGCAGCTTGGGATCCGGGACTGCGCCCTCTGGGGCCAACGTCCTGACTTTC.

This rearrangement joins TRBV13 to TRBJ2-5, with TRBD2 identical over 9 bases. Trimming cost V 5 bases and J 4 bases; bases outside gene matches: 11. The CDR3 extends over 16 amino acids. CDR1 is PRHDT and CDR2 is FYEKMQ in the germline V gene (reference sequence). The CDR3 spells CASSPSRSGSGETQYF. CDR3 sequence (DNA): TGTGCCAGCAGCCCCAGTCGTAGCGGGAGTGGAGAGACCCAGTACTTC.

V is TRBV2 and J is TRBJ2-2; D remains ambiguous. Germline V gene lookup returns CDR1 SNHLY and CDR2 FYNNEI. This CDR3 region has 14 residues. V lost 4 bases and J 1 base, leaving 7 bases between the germline ends. CDR3 sequence reads: CASSADWNTGELFF. CDR3 coding DNA: TGTGCCAGCAGTGCCGACTGGAACACCGGGGAGCTGTTTTTT. Complete variable domain (other parts from reference TRBV2 and TRBJ2-2): EPEVTQTPSHQVTQMGQEVILRCVPISNHLYFYWYRQILGQKVEFLVSFYNNEISEKSEIFDDQFSVERPDGSNFTLKIRSTKLEDSAMYFCASSADWNTGELFFGEGSRLTVL.

The chain recombines TRBV6-5 with TRBJ1-2; the match to TRBD1 covers 7 bases. Germline V gives CDR1 MNHEY, CDR2 SVGAGI. After removal of 4 bases from V and 0 bases from J, the junction contained 8 bases not matched to a gene. The CDR3 spans 16 residues. CDR3 sequence reads: CASSFGTEIANYGYTF. Here the CDR3 DNA reads TGTGCCAGCAGTTTCGGGACAGAGATAGCTAACTATGGCTACACCTTC.

The rearrangement joins TRBV27 to TRBJ1-4; 9 bases match TRBD1. V lost 5 bases and J lost 7; bases outside the gene matches: 5. The CDR3 is made up of 14 amino acids. Germline CDR1 reads MNHEY; CDR2 reads SMNVEV (reference sequence). Written as DNA, the CDR3 is TGTGCCAGCAGTGACCCGGGACAGGGTGAAAAACTGTTTTTT. Amino acid sequence: CASSDPGQGEKLFF.

The chain recombines TRBV28 with TRBJ1-1, with D hard to call. Deletions cut 4 bases from V and 4 bases from J, with 13 bases between. This CDR3 has 14 amino acids. Germline V gene sequence: CDR1 MDHEN, CDR2 SYDVKM. CDR3 nucleotide sequence: TGTGCCAGCAGTTATCCAAACACGGGCACTGAAGCTTTCTTT. Translation: CASSYPNTGTEAFF. The variable domain in full, completed from reference TRBV28 and TRBJ1-1, reads DVKVTQSSRYLVKRTGEKVFLECVQDMDHENMFWYRQDPGLGLRLIYFSYDVKMKEKGDIPEGYSVSREKKERFSLILESASTNQTSMYLCASSYPNTGTEAFFGQGTRLTVV.

This chain links TRBV5-4 with TRBJ2-5; D uncertain. The CDR3 is made up of 15 amino acids. Germline V gene data show CDR1 as SGHNT and CDR2 as YYREEE (reference sequence). V gave up 4 bases and J gave up 4 bases, with 17 bases separating them. Written as DNA, the CDR3 is TGTGCCAGCAGCCCACGAGAGTACAGTGGAGAGACCCAGTACTTC. Translating gives CASSPREYSGETQYF. Drawing the rest from reference TRBV5-4 and TRBJ2-5, the complete variable domain is ETGVTQSPTHLIKTRGQQVTLRCSSQSGHNTVSWYQQALGQGPQFIFQYYREEENGRGNFPPRFSGLQFPNYSSELNVNALELDDSALYLCASSPREYSGETQYFGPGTRLLVL.

This rearrangement joins TRBV30 to TRBJ2-1; 7 nucleotides align to TRBD2. CDR1 GTSNPN and CDR2 SVGIG come from the germline V gene (reference sequence). Trimming took 2 bases from V and 2 from J; bases not matched to a gene: 0. CDR3 size: 13 residues. CDR3 nucleotides: TGTGCCTGGAGTCTAGCGGCCTACAATGAGCAGTTCTTC. Translating gives CAWSLAAYNEQFF.

This sequence joins TRBV29-1 and TRBJ1-2; 7 nucleotides align to TRBD1. V shed 5 bases and J 4 bases; nucleotides not matched to a gene: 7. CDR3 length: 13 amino acids. Germline CDR1 reads SQVTM; CDR2 reads ANQGSEA. The CDR3 bases are TGCAGCGTTCTGACAGGGTACGGCTATGGCTACACCTTC. Its translation: CSVLTGYGYGYTF.

The rearrangement uses TRBV27 and TRBJ1-4; possible D gene TRBD1, 6 bases. The germline V gene encodes CDR1 MNHEY and CDR2 SMNVEV (reference sequence). CDR3 length: 19 amino acids. The germline V and J ends were trimmed by 4 bases and 5 bases, with 26 bases remaining between them. The CDR3 protein is CASSSFVVARGTGNEKLFF. The DNA for the CDR3 is TGTGCCAGCAGTTCGTTCGTGGTGGCGAGGGGGACGGGGAATGAAAAACTGTTTTTT.

This sequence joins TRBV18 and TRBJ2-7; possibly TRBD1 for D (6 bases). V dropped 0 bases and J dropped 3 bases, with 9 bases sitting between them. CDR3 length equals 14 residues. Germline CDR1 reads KGHSH; CDR2 reads LQKENI. The CDR3 spells CASSPPDSLYEQYF. CDR3 nucleotide sequence: TGTGCCAGCTCACCACCGGACAGCCTCTACGAGCAGTACTTC.

In its sample, this clone was seen a few times. The rearrangement joins TRBV6-6 to TRBJ2-7; 14 nucleotides line up with TRBD2. The J segment lost 13 bases and the V segment lost 4 bases, leaving 9 bases of the junction unmatched. Per the germline V gene, CDR1 is MNHNY and CDR2 is SVGAGI (reference sequence). This CDR3 is 14 amino acids long. CDR3 sequence reads: CASSSTSGRAGQYF. The CDR3 DNA sequence: TGTGCCAGCAGTTCGACTAGCGGGAGGGCCGGTCAATACTTC.

In its sample, this clone was seen once. The chain uses TRBV7-2 and TRBJ2-3, with a possible D match to TRBD1 (5 bases). Trimming took off 8 bases at V and 0 bases at J, with 12 bases between the two ends. Germline CDR1 reads SGHTA; CDR2 reads FQGNSA. There are 14 residues in the CDR3. CDR3 sequence (DNA): TGTGCCAGCGGAACAGGTATTAGCACAGATACGCAGTATTTT. Translating it yields CASGTGISTDTQYF.

V gene TRBV29-1 combines with J gene TRBJ2-5, with 7 bases fitting TRBD1. Germline V CDR1 and CDR2: SQVTM, ANQGSEA. This CDR3 has 14 residues. The V and J ends lost 0 bases and 3 bases, in that order; junction bases with no gene match: 4. CDR3 residues: CSVEEWDSEETQYF. CDR3 nucleotide sequence: TGCAGCGTTGAAGAGTGGGACAGTGAAGAGACCCAGTACTTC.

The J gene is TRBJ1-4, the V gene TRBV6-1; 9 bases align to TRBD1. The CDR3 has 15 residues. The V segment lost 8 bases and the J segment 0 bases; nucleotides outside the gene matches: 4. Germline V gene sequence: CDR1 MNHNS, CDR2 SASEGT. The CDR3 sequence is CASLTGGATNEKLFF. The CDR3 DNA follows: TGTGCCAGCCTGACAGGGGGGGCAACTAATGAAAAACTGTTTTTT.

V and J are TRBV6-5 and TRBJ2-5; TRBD2 matches at 7 bases. CDR3 size: 13 residues. The trim removed 10 bases at V and 2 bases at J, leaving 7 bases unmatched. The germline V gene has CDR1 MNHEY and CDR2 SVGAGI. CDR3 nucleotide sequence: TGTGCCACCTGGGGGGGGTCGCAAGAGACCCAGTACTTC. Translation gives CATWGGSQETQYF.

The V and J genes are TRBV15 and TRBJ1-2; 12 positions agree with TRBD1. CDR3 length: 15 residues. Per the germline V gene, CDR1 is LNHNV and CDR2 is YYDKDF (reference sequence). V was clipped by 4 bases and J by 7 bases; unmatched bases: 7. CDR3 protein: CATSTSRGQGAGYTF. The DNA of the CDR3 is TGTGCCACCAGCACCTCTCGGGGACAGGGGGCTGGCTACACCTTC.

The V and J genes are TRBV7-2 and TRBJ1-3; 8 nucleotides line up with TRBD1. The length of the CDR3 is 16 residues. J gave up 4 bases and V 5 bases, and 10 bases lay outside the gene matches. Per germline, CDR1 SGHTA and CDR2 FQGNSA. The CDR3 region is CASSPKDRGDGNTIYF. DNA of the CDR3: TGTGCCAGCAGCCCCAAAGACAGGGGCGACGGAAACACCATATATTTT. The variable domain in full, completed from reference TRBV7-2 and TRBJ1-3, reads GAGVSQSPSNKVTEKGKDVELRCDPISGHTALYWYRQSLGQGLEFLIYFQGNSAPDKSGLPSDRFSAERTGGSVSTLTIQRTQQEDSAVYLCASSPKDRGDGNTIYFGEGSWLTVV.